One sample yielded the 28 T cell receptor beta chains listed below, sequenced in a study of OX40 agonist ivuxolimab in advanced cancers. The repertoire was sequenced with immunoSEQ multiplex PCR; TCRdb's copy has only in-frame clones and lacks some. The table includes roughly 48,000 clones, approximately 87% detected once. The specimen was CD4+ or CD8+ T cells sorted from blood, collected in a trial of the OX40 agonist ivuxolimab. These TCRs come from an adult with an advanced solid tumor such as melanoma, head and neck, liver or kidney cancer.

This CDR3 reads CASSLERTSVPSGQFF. The CDR3 DNA follows: TGTGCCAGCAGCTTAGAGAGGACTAGCGTCCCCTCGGGGCAGTTCTTC. V is TRBV11-2 and J is TRBJ2-1; 9 bases are a match to TRBD2. Germline trimming cut 0 bases from V and 12 bases from J; bases unmatched to any gene: 12. The CDR3 sequence is 16 residues long. Per germline, CDR1 SGHAT and CDR2 FQNNGV.

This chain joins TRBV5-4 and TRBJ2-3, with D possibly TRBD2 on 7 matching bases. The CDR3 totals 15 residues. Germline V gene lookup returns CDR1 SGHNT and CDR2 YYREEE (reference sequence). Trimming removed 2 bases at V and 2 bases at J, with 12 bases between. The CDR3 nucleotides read TGTGCCAGCAGCTTTGGGGGGGCACCCACAGATACGCAGTATTTT. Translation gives CASSFGGAPTDTQYF. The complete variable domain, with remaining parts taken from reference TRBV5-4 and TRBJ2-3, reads ETGVTQSPTHLIKTRGQQVTLRCSSQSGHNTVSWYQQALGQGPQFIFQYYREEENGRGNFPPRFSGLQFPNYSSELNVNALELDDSALYLCASSFGGAPTDTQYFGPGTRLTVL.

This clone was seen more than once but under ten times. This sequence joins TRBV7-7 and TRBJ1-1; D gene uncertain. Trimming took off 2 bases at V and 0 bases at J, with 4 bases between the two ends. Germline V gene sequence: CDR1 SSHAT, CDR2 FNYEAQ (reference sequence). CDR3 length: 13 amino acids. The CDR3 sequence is CASSLSMNTEAFF. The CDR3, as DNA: TGTGCCAGCAGCTTATCAATGAACACTGAAGCTTTCTTT.

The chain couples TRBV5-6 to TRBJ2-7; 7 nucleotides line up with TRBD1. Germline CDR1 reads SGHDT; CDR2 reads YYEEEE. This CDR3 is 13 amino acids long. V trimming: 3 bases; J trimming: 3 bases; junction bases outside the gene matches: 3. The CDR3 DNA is TGTGCCAGCAGCTCGTGGACAGGCTACGAGCAGTACTTC. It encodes CASSSWTGYEQYF.

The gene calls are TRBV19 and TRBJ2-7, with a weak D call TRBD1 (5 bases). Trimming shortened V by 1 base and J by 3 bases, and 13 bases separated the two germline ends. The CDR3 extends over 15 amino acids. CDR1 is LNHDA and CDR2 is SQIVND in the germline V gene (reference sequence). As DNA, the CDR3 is TGTGCCAGTAGTATAGGAGGCTCAGGGATCTACGAGCAGTACTTC. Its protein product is CASSIGGSGIYEQYF.

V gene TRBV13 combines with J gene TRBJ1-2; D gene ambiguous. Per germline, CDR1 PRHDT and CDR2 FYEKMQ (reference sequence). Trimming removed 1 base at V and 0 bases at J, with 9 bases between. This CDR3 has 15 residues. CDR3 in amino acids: CASSLDRSTNYGYTF. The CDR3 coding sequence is TGTGCCAGCAGCTTAGACAGATCCACTAACTATGGCTACACCTTC.

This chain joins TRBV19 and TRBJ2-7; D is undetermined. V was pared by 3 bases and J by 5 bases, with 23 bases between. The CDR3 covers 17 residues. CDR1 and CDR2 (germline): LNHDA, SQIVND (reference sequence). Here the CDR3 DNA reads TGTGCCAGTAGTATTCGCGAGGTTCTCTCCCCTGGGGACGAGCAGTACTTC. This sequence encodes CASSIREVLSPGDEQYF.

Here the CDR3 reads CASSNGHHYEQYF. The CDR3 nucleotides read TGTGCCAGTAGTAACGGACACCACTACGAGCAGTACTTC. The J gene is TRBJ2-7, the V gene TRBV19, with a tentative D call TRBD1 (5 bases). Germline lookup yields CDR1 LNHDA and CDR2 SQIVND (reference sequence). The CDR3 runs 13 residues. The ends were cut back, 4 bases at V and 3 bases at J, with 10 bases in the middle.

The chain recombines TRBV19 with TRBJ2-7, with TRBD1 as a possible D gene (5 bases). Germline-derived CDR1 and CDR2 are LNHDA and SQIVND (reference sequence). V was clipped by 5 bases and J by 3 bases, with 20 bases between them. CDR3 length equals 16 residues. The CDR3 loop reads CASSPSPWSGNYEQYF. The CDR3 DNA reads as TGTGCCAGTAGTCCGTCCCCCTGGTCAGGGAACTACGAGCAGTACTTC.

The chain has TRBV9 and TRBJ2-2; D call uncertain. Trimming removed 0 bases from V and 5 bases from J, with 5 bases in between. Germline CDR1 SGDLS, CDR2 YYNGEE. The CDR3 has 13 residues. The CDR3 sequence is CASSVVGTGELFF. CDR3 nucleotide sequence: TGTGCCAGCAGCGTAGTGGGTACCGGGGAGCTGTTTTTT. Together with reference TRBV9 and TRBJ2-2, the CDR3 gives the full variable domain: DSGVTQTPKHLITATGQRVTLRCSPRSGDLSVYWYQQSLDQGLQFLIQYYNGEERAKGNILERFSAQQFPDLHSELNLSSLELGDSALYFCASSVVGTGELFFGEGSRLTVL.

CDR3 nucleotide sequence: TGTGCCACCCATCAGACAGGGGCGGATTCACCCCTCCACTTT. Its protein is CATHQTGADSPLHF. This sequence joins TRBV10-3 and TRBJ1-6, with 8 bases aligning to TRBD1. This CDR3 has 14 residues. Trimming removed 10 bases from V and 8 bases from J; junction bases left unmatched: 10. Germline V gene lookup returns CDR1 ENHRY and CDR2 SYGVKD.

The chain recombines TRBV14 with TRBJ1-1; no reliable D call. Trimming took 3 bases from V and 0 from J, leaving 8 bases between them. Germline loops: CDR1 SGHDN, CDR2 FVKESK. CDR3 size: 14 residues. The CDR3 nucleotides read TGTGCCAGCAGCCAGTGGACCGTGAACACTGAAGCTTTCTTT. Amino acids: CASSQWTVNTEAFF.

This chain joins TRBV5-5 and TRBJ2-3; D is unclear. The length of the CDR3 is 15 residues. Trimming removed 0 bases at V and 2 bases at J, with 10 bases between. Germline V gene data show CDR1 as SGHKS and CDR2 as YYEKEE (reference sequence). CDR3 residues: CASSLGRQHTDTQYF. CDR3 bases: TGTGCCAGCAGCTTGGGACGGCAGCACACAGATACGCAGTATTTT.

The CDR3 DNA follows: TGTGCCAGTACCTCCCTTTGGGGGCTGTCTAATGAAAAACTGTTTTTT. Encoded protein: CASTSLWGLSNEKLFF. This chain links TRBV19 with TRBJ1-4; a weak D match, TRBD1 (6 bases). CDR3 length: 16 residues. CDR1 LNHDA and CDR2 SQIVND come from the germline V gene (reference sequence). Trimming pared 7 bases from V and 3 bases from J, leaving 18 bases between.

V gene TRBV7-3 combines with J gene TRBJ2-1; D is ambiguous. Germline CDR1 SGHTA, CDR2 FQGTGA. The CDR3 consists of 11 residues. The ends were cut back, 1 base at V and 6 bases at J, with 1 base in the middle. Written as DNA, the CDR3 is TGTGCCAGCAGCTTAAGCAATGAGCAGTTCTTC. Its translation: CASSLSNEQFF.

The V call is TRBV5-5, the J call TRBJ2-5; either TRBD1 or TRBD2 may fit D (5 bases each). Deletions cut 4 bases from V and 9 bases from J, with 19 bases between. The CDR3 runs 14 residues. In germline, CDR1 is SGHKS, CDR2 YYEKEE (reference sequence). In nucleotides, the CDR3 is TGTGCCAGCAGCACGCCGGGACCGATGGGGGCCCAGTACTTC. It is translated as CASSTPGPMGAQYF.

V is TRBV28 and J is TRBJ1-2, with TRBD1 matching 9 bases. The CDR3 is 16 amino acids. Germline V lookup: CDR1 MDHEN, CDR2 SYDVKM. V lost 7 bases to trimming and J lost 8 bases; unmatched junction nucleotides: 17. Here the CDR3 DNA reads TGTGCCAGCAAGTCTAGGGGACAGGGAAAATTAGACGGCTACACCTTC. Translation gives CASKSRGQGKLDGYTF.

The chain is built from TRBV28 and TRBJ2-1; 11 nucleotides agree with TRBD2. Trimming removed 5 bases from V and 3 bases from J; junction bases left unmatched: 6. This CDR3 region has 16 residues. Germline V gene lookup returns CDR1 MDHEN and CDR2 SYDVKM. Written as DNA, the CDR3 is TGTGCCAGCAGTCCTAAGGGACTAGCGGTCTACAATGAGCAGTTCTTC. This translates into CASSPKGLAVYNEQFF.

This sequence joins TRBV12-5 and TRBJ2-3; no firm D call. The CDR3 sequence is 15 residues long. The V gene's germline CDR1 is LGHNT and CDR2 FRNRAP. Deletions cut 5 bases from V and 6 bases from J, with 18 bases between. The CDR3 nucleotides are TGTGCTAGTGGTCCCCTCAGGTCGGGCAGGGATACGCAGTATTTT. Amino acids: CASGPLRSGRDTQYF.

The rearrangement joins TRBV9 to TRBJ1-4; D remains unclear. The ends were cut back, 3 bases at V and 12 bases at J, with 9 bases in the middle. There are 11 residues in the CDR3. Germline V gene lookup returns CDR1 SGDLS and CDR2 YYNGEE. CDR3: CASSAYGELFF. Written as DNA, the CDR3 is TGTGCCAGCAGCGCGTACGGGGAACTGTTTTTT.

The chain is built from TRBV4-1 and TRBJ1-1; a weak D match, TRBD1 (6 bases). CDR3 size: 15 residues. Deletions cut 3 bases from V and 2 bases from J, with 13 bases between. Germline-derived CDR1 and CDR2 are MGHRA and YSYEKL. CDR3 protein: CASSQIVGGNTEAFF. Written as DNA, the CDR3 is TGCGCCAGCAGCCAGATCGTTGGGGGCAACACTGAAGCTTTCTTT.

The CDR3 bases are TGTGCCAGCAGCCAAGATAGCAGGGTTTCATACAATGAGCAGTTCTTC. This codes for CASSQDSRVSYNEQFF. The chain employs TRBV4-2 and TRBJ2-1; weak D call: TRBD1 (5 bases). V lost 0 bases and J lost 4, with 13 bases in between. Germline CDR1 and CDR2: LGHNA and YNFKEQ. The CDR3 spans 16 residues.

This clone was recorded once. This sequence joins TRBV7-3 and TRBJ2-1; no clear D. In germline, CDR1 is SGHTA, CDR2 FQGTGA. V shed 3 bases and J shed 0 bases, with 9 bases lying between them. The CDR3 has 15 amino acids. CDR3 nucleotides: TGTGCCAGCAGCTTCGGCGCCAACTCCTACAATGAGCAGTTCTTC. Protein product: CASSFGANSYNEQFF.

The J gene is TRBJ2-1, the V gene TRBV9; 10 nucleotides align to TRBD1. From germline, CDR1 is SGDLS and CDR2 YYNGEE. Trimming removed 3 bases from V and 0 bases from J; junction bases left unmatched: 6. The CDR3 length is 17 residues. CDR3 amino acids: CASSGTGGPSSYNEQFF. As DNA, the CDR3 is TGTGCCAGCAGCGGGACAGGGGGGCCTAGCTCCTACAATGAGCAGTTCTTC.

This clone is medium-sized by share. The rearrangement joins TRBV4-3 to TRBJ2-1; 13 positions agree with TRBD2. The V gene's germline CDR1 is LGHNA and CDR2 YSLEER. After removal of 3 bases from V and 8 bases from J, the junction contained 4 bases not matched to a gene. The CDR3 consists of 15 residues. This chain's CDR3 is CASSQGLAGNDEQFF. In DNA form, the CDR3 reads TGCGCCAGCAGCCAGGGACTAGCGGGGAATGATGAGCAGTTCTTC.

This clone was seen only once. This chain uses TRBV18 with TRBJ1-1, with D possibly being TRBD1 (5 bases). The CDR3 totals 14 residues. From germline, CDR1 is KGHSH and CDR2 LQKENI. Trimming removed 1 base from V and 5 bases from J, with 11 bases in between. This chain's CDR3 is CASSPQVRGTEAFF. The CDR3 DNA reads TGTGCCAGCTCACCACAGGTTCGGGGGACTGAAGCTTTCTTT.

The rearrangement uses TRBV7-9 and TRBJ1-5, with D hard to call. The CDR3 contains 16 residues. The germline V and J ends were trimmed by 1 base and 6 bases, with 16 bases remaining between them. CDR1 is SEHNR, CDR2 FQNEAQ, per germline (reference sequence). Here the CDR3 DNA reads TGTGCCAGCAGCTTAGATGTGGGTTCATCGTCTCAGCCCCAGCATTTT. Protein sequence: CASSLDVGSSSQPQHF.

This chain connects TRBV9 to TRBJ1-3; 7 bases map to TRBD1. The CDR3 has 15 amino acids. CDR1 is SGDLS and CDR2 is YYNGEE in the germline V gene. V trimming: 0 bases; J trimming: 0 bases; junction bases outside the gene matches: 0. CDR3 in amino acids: CASSVGDSSGNTIYF. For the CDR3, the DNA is TGTGCCAGCAGCGTAGGGGACAGCTCTGGAAACACCATATATTTT.